The subject of this entry is one T cell receptor (beta chain). There are a few counts of this clone. Its antigen specificity is not known. Base quality data are lacking; no much larger clone is found one base away. The High Capacity cDNA Reverse Transcription Kit was used to reverse transcribe all of the isolated RNA, meaning that expressed TCRB transcripts were what got sequenced. Deep immunoSEQ sequencing was applied to naive, central memory and regulatory T cell samples, giving an average of roughly 3.5 million total reads per sample. After sorted cells were lysed in RLT buffer, RNA was extracted with DNase-treated RNeasy Micro or Mini kits, with the choice depending on cell number. Each cell subset was processed separately to prevent cross-contamination, with patient and healthy donor samples processed together. TCRB sequences were amplified from cDNA with the immunoSEQ multiplex PCR, producing 87-bp fragments spanning the CDR3 region. Sequencing of the amplicons was performed on the Illumina HiSeq platform. The source study handled its data this way. PCR bias was corrected computationally using synthetic template baselines, and reads within Hamming distance 2 were collapsed, with unmergeable singletons discarded. Reads were aligned to IMGT to assign V, D and J genes, CDR3 length, and insertions or deletions at six rearrangement sites. Within each subset, clonotype counts were normalized to sorted cell number, and only after that were true diversity and Gini coefficients computed with the tcR R package. The overlap coefficient, calculated on TCRB nucleotide sequences, was used to measure repertoire sharing. Out-of-frame TCRB sequences from naive cells were analyzed as a proxy for the pre-selection repertoire. TCRdb carries this immuneACCESS record with in-frame sequences only. Its versions omit some clonotypes, under half of them owing to an unresolved V gene in the studies checked, with the rest unexplained. V, J and clone size reflect that table, while D and trimming were determined from the DNA. For this sample the table gives 500,000 to 700,000 clones, of which about 16% were detected only once. The ten largest clones capture about 0.097% of the sample.

The germline ends are 17 bases apart after V is trimmed by 1 base and J by 4 bases. The cysteine opens and the phenylalanine closes a CDR3 of 16 amino acids. The read is trimmed to its CDR3 DNA, 48 bases read in frame from base 1. The germline V gene yields LGHNA for CDR1 and YSLEER for CDR2. These data originate in a study of beta chain features in type 1 diabetes (dated by TCRdb to about 2018). At the level of the whole study: Mean age, gender distribution, total cell number and subset yield did not differ between patients and healthy donors. Across all samples, almost 110 million sorted cells were examined, and cell number per subset correlated strongly with RNA yield. In the study, recently diagnosed type 1 diabetes patients and matched healthy donors were compared on the TCRB repertoires of their sorted circulating CD4+ T cell subsets. Regulatory and stem cell-like memory subsets were obtained from only 8 patients and roughly 8 healthy donors, while naive and central memory subsets were obtained from all 30 or so donors. General conclusions and limits of the study: HLA sub-analyses involved small numbers of individuals, so any influence of HLA type on TCRB rearrangement remained unresolved. In all four CD4+ subsets, TCRB CDR3 length was moderately but significantly shorter in type 1 diabetes patients. Naive, central memory and regulatory TCRB repertoires appeared to be more similar among patients than among healthy donors. Because cDNA rather than genomic DNA was sequenced, highly expressing activated cells could have been over-represented, although no difference in activation and CD3 levels was found between groups. At VDJ recombination sites, type 1 diabetes patients had fewer insertions and more deleted nucleotides, which implies abnormalities in thymic rearrangement. PCR might favor shorter templates, but patient and control samples were amplified and corrected together, so any skew would affect both groups equally.

Each donor gave one peripheral blood draw, roughly 110 mL on average, collected into heparinised tubes. A BD FACSAria II was used to sort naive, central memory, regulatory and stem cell-like memory CD4+ T cells with a panel that included CD45RO, CCR7, CD25, CD127, CD95 and CD27. A purity above 95% was achieved for all sorted populations. PBMCs were isolated right away by Lymphoprep density gradient centrifugation and were stained directly, without culture. So that batch effects would be minimized, each experiment stained and sorted samples in pairs, pairing one healthy donor with one patient. Sequencing used naive CD4+ T cells from blood. According to the study, the label for this sample's cell subset or site signals: true naive CD4+ T cells. The sequence joins TRBV4-3 to TRBJ2-7, with the D gene too uncertain to name. The TCR comes from a man younger than 35 in good health. This receptor carries the CDR3 CASSQAHRSLVYEQYF. In nucleotides, the sequence is TGCGCCAGCAGCCAAGCCCATCGCAGTCTGGTGTACGAGCAGTACTTC.